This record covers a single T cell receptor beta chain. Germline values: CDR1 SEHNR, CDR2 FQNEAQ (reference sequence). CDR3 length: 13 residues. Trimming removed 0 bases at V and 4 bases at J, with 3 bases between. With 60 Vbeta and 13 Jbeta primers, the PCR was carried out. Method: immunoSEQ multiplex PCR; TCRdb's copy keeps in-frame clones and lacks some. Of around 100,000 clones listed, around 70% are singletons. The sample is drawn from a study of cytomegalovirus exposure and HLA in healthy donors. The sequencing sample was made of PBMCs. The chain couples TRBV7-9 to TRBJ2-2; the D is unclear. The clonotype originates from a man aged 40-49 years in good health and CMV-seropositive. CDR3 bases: TGTGCCAGCAGCTTAGCCAGCACCGGGGAGCTGTTTTTT. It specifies CASSLASTGELFF.